The 5 T cell receptor beta chains below all came from one sample that was sequenced in a study of blood T cell repertoires in COVID-19. TCRdb keeps only in-frame clones here, not all; method: immunoSEQ multiplex PCR. The table shows 200,000 or so clones, with over 75% occurring only once. The sample comprised PBMCs or T cells enriched from blood (not recorded which). The receptors were sampled from a man aged 25 to 40 in a cohort exposed to, infected with or recovered from COVID-19 (not recorded which).

The table lists this clone with a count of one. The chain couples TRBV28 to TRBJ1-1, with D unclear. V lost 2 bases and J lost 1, with 20 bases in between. Germline CDR1 and CDR2: MDHEN and SYDVKM. This CDR3 is built from 18 residues. The CDR3 DNA reads TGTGCCAGCAGTTTAACCAGGAAAGCATCTAAATCGAACACTGAAGCTTTCTTT. Its translation: CASSLTRKASKSNTEAFF. The whole variable domain, filled in from reference TRBV28 and TRBJ1-1, reads DVKVTQSSRYLVKRTGEKVFLECVQDMDHENMFWYRQDPGLGLRLIYFSYDVKMKEKGDIPEGYSVSREKKERFSLILESASTNQTSMYLCASSLTRKASKSNTEAFFGQGTRLTVV.

This clone is a singleton in its sample. This chain uses TRBV7-9 with TRBJ2-1, with TRBD2 matching over 10 bases. Per germline, CDR1 SEHNR and CDR2 FQNEAQ (reference sequence). V dropped 5 bases and J dropped 5; count of bases not matched to a gene: 6. The CDR3 contains 15 residues. CDR3 DNA: TGTGCCAGCAGCCCTACTAGCGGGAATCACAATGAGCAGTTCTTC. Translating it yields CASSPTSGNHNEQFF. Based on the CDR3 plus reference TRBV7-9 and TRBJ2-1, the full variable domain is DTGVSQNPRHKITKRGQNVTFRCDPISEHNRLYWYRQTLGQGPEFLTYFQNEAQLEKSRLLSDRFSAERPKGSFSTLEIQRTEQGDSAMYLCASSPTSGNHNEQFFGPGTRLTVL.

This clone was detected only a few times. V gene TRBV24-1 combines with J gene TRBJ1-2; 7 bases are a match to TRBD1. This CDR3 comprises 14 residues. Germline CDR1 is KGHDR and CDR2 is SFDVKD. Germline trimming cut 4 bases from V and 3 bases from J; bases unmatched to any gene: 4. As DNA, the CDR3 is TGTGCCACCAGTGACTCAGGGGGTCACTATGGCTACACCTTC. Translated: CATSDSGGHYGYTF.

V gene TRBV5-1 combines with J gene TRBJ2-3; 7 bases are shared with TRBD2. The CDR3 extends over 14 amino acids. Germline assignment: CDR1 SGHRS and CDR2 YFSETQ. V was pared by 3 bases and J by 2 bases, with 3 bases of the junction left unmatched. This CDR3 reads CASSSRDYTDTQYF. CDR3 in DNA: TGCGCCAGCAGCTCGCGGGACTACACAGATACGCAGTATTTT.

The chain is built from TRBV20-1 and TRBJ2-5, with D possibly being TRBD2 (5 bases). Germline-derived CDR1 and CDR2 are DFQATT and SNEGSKA (reference sequence). CDR3 length: 11 amino acids. The ends were cut back, 4 bases at V and 3 bases at J, with 6 bases in the middle. As DNA, the CDR3 is TGCAGTGCTATGCGGGAAGAGACCCAGTACTTC. As protein: CSAMREETQYF.